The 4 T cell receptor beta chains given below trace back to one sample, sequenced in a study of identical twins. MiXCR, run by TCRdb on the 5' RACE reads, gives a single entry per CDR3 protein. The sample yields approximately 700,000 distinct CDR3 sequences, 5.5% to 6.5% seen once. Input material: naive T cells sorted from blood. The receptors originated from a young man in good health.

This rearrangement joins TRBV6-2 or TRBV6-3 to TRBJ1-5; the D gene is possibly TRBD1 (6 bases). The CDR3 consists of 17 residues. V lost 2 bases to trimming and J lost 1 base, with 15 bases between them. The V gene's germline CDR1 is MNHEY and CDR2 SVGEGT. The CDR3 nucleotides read TGTGCCAGCAGTTACACCCTACACAGGGTGAGCAATCAGCCCCAGCATTTT. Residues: CASSYTLHRVSNQPQHF.

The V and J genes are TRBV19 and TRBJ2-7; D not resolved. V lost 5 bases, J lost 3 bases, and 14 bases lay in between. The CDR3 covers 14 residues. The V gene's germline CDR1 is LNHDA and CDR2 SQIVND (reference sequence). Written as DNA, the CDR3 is TGTGCCAGTAGTGCCCTAGTGTCGGGCTACGAGCAGTACTTC. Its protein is CASSALVSGYEQYF.

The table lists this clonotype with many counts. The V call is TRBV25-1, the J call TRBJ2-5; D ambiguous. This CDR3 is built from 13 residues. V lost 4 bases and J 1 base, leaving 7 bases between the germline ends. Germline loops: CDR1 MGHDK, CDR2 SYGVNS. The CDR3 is CASSVSSQETQYF. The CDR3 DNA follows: TGTGCCAGCAGTGTCAGCAGCCAAGAGACCCAGTACTTC.

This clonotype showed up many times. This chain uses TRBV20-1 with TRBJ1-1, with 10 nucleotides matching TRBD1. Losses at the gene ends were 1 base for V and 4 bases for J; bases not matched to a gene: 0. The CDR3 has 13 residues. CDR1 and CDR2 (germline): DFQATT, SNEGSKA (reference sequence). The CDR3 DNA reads TGCAGTGCTAGAGGGGACAGGGGCACTGAAGCTTTCTTT. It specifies CSARGDRGTEAFF.